This T cell receptor beta chain was captured in a study of T cell responses to AZD1222 COVID-19 vaccine. Clones were sequenced by immunoSEQ multiplex PCR, and TCRdb holds only the in-frame ones, with some missing. The repertoire holds about 140,000 clones, with roughly 92% as singletons. The V and J ends lost 6 bases and 6 bases respectively, with 12 bases between them. This CDR3 has 13 amino acids. Per germline, CDR1 SQVTM and CDR2 ANQGSEA. The sequencing here drew on peripheral blood, taken on day 0 of AZD1222 vaccination. The chain is built from TRBV29-1 and TRBJ1-6; D gene unclear. The receptor's source is an adult in good health. The CDR3 DNA is TGCAGCGTCCGGGTCACTTCTAATTCACCCCTCCACTTT. As protein: CSVRVTSNSPLHF.